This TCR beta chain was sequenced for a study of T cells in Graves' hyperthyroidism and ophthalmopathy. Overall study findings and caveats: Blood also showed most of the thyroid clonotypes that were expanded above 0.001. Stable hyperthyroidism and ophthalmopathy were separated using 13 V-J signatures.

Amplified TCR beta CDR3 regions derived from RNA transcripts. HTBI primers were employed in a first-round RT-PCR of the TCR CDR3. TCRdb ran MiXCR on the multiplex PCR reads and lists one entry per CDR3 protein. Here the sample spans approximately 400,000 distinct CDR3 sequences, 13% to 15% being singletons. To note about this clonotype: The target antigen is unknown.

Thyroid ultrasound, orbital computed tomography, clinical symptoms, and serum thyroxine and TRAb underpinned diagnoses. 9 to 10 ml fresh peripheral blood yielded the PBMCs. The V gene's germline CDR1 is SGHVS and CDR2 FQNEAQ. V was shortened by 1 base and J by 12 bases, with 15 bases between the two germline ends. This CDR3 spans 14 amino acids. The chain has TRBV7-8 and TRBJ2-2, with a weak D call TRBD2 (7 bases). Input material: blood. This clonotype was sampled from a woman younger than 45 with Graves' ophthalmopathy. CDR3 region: CASSLDRGADQLFF. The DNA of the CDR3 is TGTGCCAGCAGCTTAGACCGGGGGGCAGACCAGCTGTTTTTT.